The T cell receptor (beta chain) described here comes from a study of OX40 agonist ivuxolimab in advanced cancers. Across the study: Dose-escalation patients suffered from hepatocellular carcinoma, melanoma, renal cell or head and neck cancer. Study observations and caveats: In the 0.1-3.0 mg/kg groups, partial responders showed among the lowest expansion. Antigens targeted by the expanded peripheral T cells were not determined.

TCRdb keeps only in-frame clones here, not all; method: immunoSEQ multiplex PCR. In the table there are 79,000 or so clones, 65% to 90% of which are singletons. This clone occurred once. Antigen unknown. Sequenced here: CD4+ or CD8+ T cells sorted from blood, sampled in a trial of the OX40 agonist ivuxolimab. The TCR originated in an adult with an advanced solid tumor such as melanoma, head and neck, liver or kidney cancer.

The CDR3 sequence is CASSLAGTGFYEQYF. Here the CDR3 DNA reads TGTGCCAGCAGCTTAGCCGGGACAGGGTTCTACGAGCAGTACTTC. The chain joins TRBV5-5 to TRBJ2-7, with 9 bases that match TRBD1. V lost 2 bases, J lost 3 bases, and 6 bases stayed unmatched. This CDR3 is built from 15 residues. CDR1 is SGHKS and CDR2 is YYEKEE in the germline V gene (reference sequence). Filled out from reference TRBV5-5 and TRBJ2-7, the complete variable domain reads DAGVTQSPTHLIKTRGQQVTLRCSPISGHKSVSWYQQVLGQGPQFIFQYYEKEERGRGNFPDRFSARQFPNYSSELNVNALLLGDSALYLCASSLAGTGFYEQYFGPGTRLTVT.